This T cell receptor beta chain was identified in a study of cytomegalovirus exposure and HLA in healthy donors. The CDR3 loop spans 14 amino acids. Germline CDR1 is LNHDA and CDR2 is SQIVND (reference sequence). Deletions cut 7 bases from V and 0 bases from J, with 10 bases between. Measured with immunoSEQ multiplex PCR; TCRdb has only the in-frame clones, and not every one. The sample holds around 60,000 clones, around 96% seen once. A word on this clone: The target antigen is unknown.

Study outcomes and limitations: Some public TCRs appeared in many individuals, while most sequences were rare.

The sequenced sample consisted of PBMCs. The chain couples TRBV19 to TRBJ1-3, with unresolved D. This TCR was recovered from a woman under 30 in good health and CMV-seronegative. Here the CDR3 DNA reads TGTGCCAGTACCAGTGGTGGCTCTGGAAACACCATATATTTT. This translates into CASTSGGSGNTIYF.